The 7 T cell receptor beta chains below were found in one sample sequenced in a study of blood T cell repertoires in COVID-19. Using immunoSEQ multiplex PCR, the repertoire was profiled, and TCRdb retains in-frame clones only, with some absent. The data show a few hundred thousand clones, with 90% to 95% seen just once and 1.2% held by the top ten. Specimen: PBMCs or T cells enriched from blood (not recorded which). These receptors were collected from a human donor in a cohort exposed to, infected with or recovered from COVID-19 (not recorded which). The donor label of this sample is uncertain.

This rearrangement joins TRBV6-5 to TRBJ2-5; 8 nucleotides match TRBD1. Germline CDR1 reads MNHEY; CDR2 reads SVGAGI. The CDR3 is 15 amino acids. Unmatched junction bases numbered 7, after V lost 6 bases and J lost 1 base. CDR3 protein: CASSTKQGAQETQYF. CDR3 DNA: TGTGCCAGCAGCACCAAGCAGGGGGCCCAAGAGACCCAGTACTTC.

The chain has TRBV30 and TRBJ1-1; a possible D gene is TRBD1 (5 bases). Germline CDR1 GTSNPN, CDR2 SVGIG (reference sequence). With 1 base removed from V and 9 bases from J, the gap between germline ends came to 15 bases. CDR3 length: 13 amino acids. Here the CDR3 reads CAWSGQGLGKAFF. CDR3 in DNA: TGTGCCTGGAGTGGGCAGGGCCTAGGGAAAGCTTTCTTT.

CDR3 nucleotides: TGCGCCAGCAGTTCACTCACGACAGGGGACCCTCGATCCTACGAGCAGTACTTC. Residues: CASSSLTTGDPRSYEQYF. The chain carries TRBV5-1 and TRBJ2-7; TRBD1 matches 8 bases. The length of the CDR3 is 18 residues. The J segment lost 1 base and the V segment lost 5 bases, leaving 17 bases of the junction unmatched. Looked up from germline, CDR1 is SGHRS and CDR2 is YFSETQ.

This sequence joins TRBV6-5 and TRBJ2-7; D gene unclear. The CDR3 is 14 residues long. The germline V gene has CDR1 MNHEY and CDR2 SVGAGI. The V end lost 5 bases, the J end lost 5 bases, and 16 bases lay between the germline ends. This CDR3 reads CASSPRWAGNEQYF. CDR3 bases: TGTGCCAGCAGTCCAAGGTGGGCCGGCAACGAGCAGTACTTC.

The chain recombines TRBV3-1 (or the pseudogene TRBV3-2) with TRBJ2-7; no clear D. V was pared by 3 bases and J by 6 bases, with 18 bases between. From germline, CDR1 is LGHDT and CDR2 YNNKEL (reference sequence). The CDR3 length is 15 residues. CDR3 amino acids: CASSQIPIPPTEQYF. As DNA, the CDR3 is TGTGCCAGCAGCCAGATACCTATACCTCCTACCGAGCAGTACTTC.

The chain carries TRBV5-1 and TRBJ1-4; tentative D call: TRBD1 (6 bases). V was clipped by 1 base and J by 6 bases, with 10 bases between them. Germline CDR1 SGHRS, CDR2 YFSETQ. The CDR3 has 14 amino acids. The CDR3 loop reads CASSLQGMDEKLFF. CDR3 nucleotides: TGCGCCAGCAGCTTGCAGGGGATGGATGAAAAACTGTTTTTT.

This chain uses TRBV6-1 with TRBJ2-3; D perhaps matches TRBD1 (7 bases). V shed 3 bases and J shed 7 bases, with 11 bases lying between them. The CDR3 covers 13 residues. Germline V gene sequence: CDR1 MNHNS, CDR2 SASEGT. The CDR3, as DNA: TGTGCCAGCAGTGACCAGGGGGGTAATACGCAGTATTTT. This gives the protein CASSDQGGNTQYF.